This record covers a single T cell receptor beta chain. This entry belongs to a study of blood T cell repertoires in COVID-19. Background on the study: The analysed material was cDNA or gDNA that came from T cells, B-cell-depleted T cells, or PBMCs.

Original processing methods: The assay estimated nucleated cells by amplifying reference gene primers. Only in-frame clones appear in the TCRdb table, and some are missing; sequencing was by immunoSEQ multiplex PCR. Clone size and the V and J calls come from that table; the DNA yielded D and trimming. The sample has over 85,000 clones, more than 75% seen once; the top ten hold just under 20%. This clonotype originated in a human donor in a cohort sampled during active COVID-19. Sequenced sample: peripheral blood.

The CDR3 here is CASSQRGGVVTYNEQFF. The CDR3 bases are TGTGCCAGCAGCCAAAGGGGAGGGGTCGTCACCTACAATGAGCAGTTCTTC. The J gene is TRBJ2-1, the V gene TRBV3-1 (or the pseudogene TRBV3-2); TRBD2 aligns across 7 bases. Trimming removed 2 bases from V and 2 bases from J; junction bases left unmatched: 9. This CDR3 comprises 17 residues. CDR1 and CDR2 from the germline V gene are LGHDT and YNNKEL (reference sequence).